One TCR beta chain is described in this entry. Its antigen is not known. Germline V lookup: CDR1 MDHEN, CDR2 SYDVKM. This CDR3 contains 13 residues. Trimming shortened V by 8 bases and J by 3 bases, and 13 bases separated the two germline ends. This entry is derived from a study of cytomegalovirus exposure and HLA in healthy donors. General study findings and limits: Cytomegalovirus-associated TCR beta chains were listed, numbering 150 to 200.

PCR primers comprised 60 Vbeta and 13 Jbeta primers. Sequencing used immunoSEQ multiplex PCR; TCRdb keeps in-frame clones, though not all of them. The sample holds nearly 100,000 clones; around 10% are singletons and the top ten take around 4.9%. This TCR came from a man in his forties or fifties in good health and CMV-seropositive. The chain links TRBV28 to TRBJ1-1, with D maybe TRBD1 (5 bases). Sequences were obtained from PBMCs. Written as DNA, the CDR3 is TGTGCCAGCCAACGGGGGGGTGACACTGAAGCTTTCTTT. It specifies CASQRGGDTEAFF. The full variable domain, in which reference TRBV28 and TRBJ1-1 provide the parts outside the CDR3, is DVKVTQSSRYLVKRTGEKVFLECVQDMDHENMFWYRQDPGLGLRLIYFSYDVKMKEKGDIPEGYSVSREKKERFSLILESASTNQTSMYLCASQRGGDTEAFFGQGTRLTVV.